This T cell receptor beta chain emerged from a study of T cell repertoires in cytomegalovirus infection. Study as a whole: Newly reported HLA-C-restricted and thoroughly characterized HLA-B-restricted CMV epitopes were employed. Overall study findings and caveats: Individuals carrying CMV plus the relevant HLA were identified by cumulative frequency of public TCR beta families.

As regards this clonotype: Its target is unknown.

J lost 6 bases, V lost 0 bases, and 7 bases had no gene match. This CDR3 has 16 residues. The V gene's germline CDR1 is SGHDT and CDR2 YYEEEE. In TCRdb, the reads were re-called with MiXCR into one record per CDR3 protein. The sample has roughly 990,000 distinct CDR3 sequences; roughly 30% are singletons. Sequenced here: cultured CD8+ T cells from PBMCs, sampled from culture after CMV antigen stimulation. The chain joins TRBV5-6 to TRBJ2-2; the match to TRBD1 covers 8 bases. The clonotype was recovered from a human donor in good health (CMV status not recorded). Some clones in this sample may be carry-over from other donors' samples. The CDR3 DNA reads TGTGCCAGCAGCTTGGCCGGACAGGGAATCGCCGGGGAGCTGTTTTTT. Residues: CASSLAGQGIAGELFF.